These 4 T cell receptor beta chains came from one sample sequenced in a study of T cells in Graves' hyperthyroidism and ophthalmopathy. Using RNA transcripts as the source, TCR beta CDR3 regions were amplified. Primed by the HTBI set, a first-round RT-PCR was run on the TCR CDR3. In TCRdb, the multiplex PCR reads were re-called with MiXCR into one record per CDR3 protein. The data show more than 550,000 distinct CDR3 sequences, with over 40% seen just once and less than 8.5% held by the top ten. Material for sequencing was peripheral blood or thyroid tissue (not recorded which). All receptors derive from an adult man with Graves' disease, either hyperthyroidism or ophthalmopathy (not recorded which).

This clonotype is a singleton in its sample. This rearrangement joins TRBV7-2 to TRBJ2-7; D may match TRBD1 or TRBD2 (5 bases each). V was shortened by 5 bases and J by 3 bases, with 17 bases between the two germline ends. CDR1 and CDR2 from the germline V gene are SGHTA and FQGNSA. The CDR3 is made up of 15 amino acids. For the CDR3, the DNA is TGTGCCAGCAGCCAGGGTGGGACGGGAAACTACGAGCAGTACTTC. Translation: CASSQGGTGNYEQYF.

The CDR3 DNA follows: TGTGCCAGCAGACGGGAAACCTCCTATAATTCACCCCTCCACTTT. Its protein product is CASRRETSYNSPLHF. This chain links TRBV7-9 with TRBJ1-6; D is uncertain. The CDR3 contains 15 residues. V shed 6 bases and J shed 0 bases, with 9 bases lying between them. Per germline, CDR1 SEHNR and CDR2 FQNEAQ (reference sequence).

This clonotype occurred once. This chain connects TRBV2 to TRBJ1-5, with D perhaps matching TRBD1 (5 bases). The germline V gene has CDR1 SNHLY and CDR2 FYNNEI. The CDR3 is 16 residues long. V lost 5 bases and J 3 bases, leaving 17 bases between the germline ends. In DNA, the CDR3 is TGTGCCAGCAGTTTGGGGATGCGGGGCCTCAATCAGCCCCAGCATTTT. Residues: CASSLGMRGLNQPQHF.

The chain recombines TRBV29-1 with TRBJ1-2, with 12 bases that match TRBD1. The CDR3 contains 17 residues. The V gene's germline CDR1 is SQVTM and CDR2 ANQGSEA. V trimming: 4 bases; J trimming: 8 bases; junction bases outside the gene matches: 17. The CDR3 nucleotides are TGCAGCGTTGGTCCCCAACCGGGACAGGGGGCGTATAACGGCTACACCTTC. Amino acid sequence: CSVGPQPGQGAYNGYTF.